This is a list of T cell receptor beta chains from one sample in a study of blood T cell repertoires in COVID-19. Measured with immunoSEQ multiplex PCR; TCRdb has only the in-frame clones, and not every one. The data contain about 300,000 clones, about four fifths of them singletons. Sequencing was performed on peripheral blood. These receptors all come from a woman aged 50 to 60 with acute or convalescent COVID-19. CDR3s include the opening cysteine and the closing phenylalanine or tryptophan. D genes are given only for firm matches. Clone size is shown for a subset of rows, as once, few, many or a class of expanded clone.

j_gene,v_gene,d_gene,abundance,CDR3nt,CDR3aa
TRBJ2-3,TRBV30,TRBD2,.,TGTGCCTGGAACTCAGTAGCGGGAGTAGGGGATACGCAGTATTTT,CAWNSVAGVGDTQYF
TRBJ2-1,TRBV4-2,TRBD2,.,TGTGCCAGCAGCCAAGGGGCTAGCGGCCCCTACAATGAGCAGTTCTTC,CASSQGASGPYNEQFF
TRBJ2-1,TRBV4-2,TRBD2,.,TGTGCCAGCAGCCAAGATCCAGGGGGGCTAGCGGGAGTCAACAATGAGCAGTTCTTC,CASSQDPGGLAGVNNEQFF
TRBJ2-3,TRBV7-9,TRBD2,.,TGTGCCAGCAGCTTAGGGTCTAGCGGGAAATACACAGATACGCAGTATTTT,CASSLGSSGKYTDTQYF
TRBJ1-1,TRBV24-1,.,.,TGTGCCACCAGCCTAAGTCAGGGAACTGAAGCTTTCTTT,CATSLSQGTEAFF
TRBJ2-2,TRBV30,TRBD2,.,TGTGCAGAGCGGGGGGCGGGGACCGGGGAGCTGTTTTTT,CAERGAGTGELFF
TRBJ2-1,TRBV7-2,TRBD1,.,TGTGCCAGCAGCCGGCAGGGGGATGAGCAGTTCTTC,CASSRQGDEQFF
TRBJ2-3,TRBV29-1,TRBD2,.,TGCAGCGTTGAAGCGATCGAGGGAGGGACGCAGTATTTT,CSVEAIEGGTQYF
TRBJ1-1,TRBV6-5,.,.,TGTGCCAGCAGTTACAGGGGCGAAACTGAAGCTTTCTTT,CASSYRGETEAFF
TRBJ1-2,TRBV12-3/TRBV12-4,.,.,TGTGCCAGCAGTTTAGGGTCGGGGTATGGCTACACCTTC,CASSLGSGYGYTF
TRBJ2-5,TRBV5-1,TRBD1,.,TGCGCCAGCAGCTTGGGGGCGACAGGGGGCAGGGAGACCCAGTACTTC,CASSLGATGGRETQYF
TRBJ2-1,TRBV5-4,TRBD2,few,TGTGCCAGCAGCCACGGGACTAACCAATACAATGAGCAGTTCTTC,CASSHGTNQYNEQFF
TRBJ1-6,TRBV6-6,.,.,TGTGCCAGCAGTTATCAGGCCCAGGATTCACCCCTCCACTTT,CASSYQAQDSPLHF
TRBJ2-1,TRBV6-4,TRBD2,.,TGTGCCAGCAGTGACGGCCTAGCGGGGGACAATGAGCAGTTCTTC,CASSDGLAGDNEQFF
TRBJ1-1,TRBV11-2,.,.,TGTGCCAGCAGCTCAAAGAGCGGCAGCATGAACACTGAAGCTTTCTTT,CASSSKSGSMNTEAFF
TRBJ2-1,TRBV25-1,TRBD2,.,TGTGCCAGCACAGACCTAGCGGGAGGTGAGCAGTTCTTC,CASTDLAGGEQFF
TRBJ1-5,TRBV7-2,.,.,TGTGCCAGCAGCTCCTCGGGTTTCAATCAGCCCCAGCATTTT,CASSSSGFNQPQHF
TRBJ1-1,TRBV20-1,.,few,TGCAGTGCTCGGACTGACCCTGAAGCTTTCTTT,CSARTDPEAFF
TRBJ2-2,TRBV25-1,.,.,TGTGCCAGCAGTGACCCCGGGACACTAAACACCGGGGAGCTGTTTTTT,CASSDPGTLNTGELFF
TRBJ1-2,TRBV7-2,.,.,TGTGCCAGCAGCTTTCGGACAGACGGTCTGGGCTACACCTTC,CASSFRTDGLGYTF
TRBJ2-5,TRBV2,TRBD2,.,TGTGCCAGCAGGGAGGGAGCGGGGAGTTGGGAGACCCAGTACTTC,CASREGAGSWETQYF
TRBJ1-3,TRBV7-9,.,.,TGTGCCAGCACCGTTACAGGGTTTTCGGGAAACACCATATATTTT,CASTVTGFSGNTIYF
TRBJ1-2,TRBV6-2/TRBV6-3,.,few,TGTGCCAGCAGCAAGACAGTCGCAGCTAACTATGGCTACACCTTC,CASSKTVAANYGYTF
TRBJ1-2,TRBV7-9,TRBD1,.,TGTGCCAGCAGCTCACAGGGGGCGTCTGGCTACACCTTC,CASSSQGASGYTF
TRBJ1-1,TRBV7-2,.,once,TGTGCCAGCAGCCCCCGCGGGGCCACTGAAGCTTTCTTT,CASSPRGATEAFF
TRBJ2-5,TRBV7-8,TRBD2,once,TGTGCCAGCAGCTCGACCACCGTGGGGGGGGGAGGTGAGACCCAGTACTTC,CASSSTTVGGGGETQYF
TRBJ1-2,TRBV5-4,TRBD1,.,TGTGCCAGCAGCTTGTGGGACAGGAATGTGGAAAGCTACACCTTC,CASSLWDRNVESYTF
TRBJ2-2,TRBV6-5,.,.,TGTGCCAGCAGTTACCCAGACTACACCGGGGAGCTGTTTTTT,CASSYPDYTGELFF
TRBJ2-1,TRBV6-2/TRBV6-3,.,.,TGTGCCAGCAGTTACCGCTCGTCTAAGAGCTCCTACAATGAGCAGTTCTTC,CASSYRSSKSSYNEQFF
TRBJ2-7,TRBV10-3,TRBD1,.,TGTGCCATCCGTACGACAGGGATCTACGAGCAGTACTTC,CAIRTTGIYEQYF
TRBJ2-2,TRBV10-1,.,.,TGCGCCAGCACTTATCAGGGTGTAGCCGGGGAGCTGTTTTTT,CASTYQGVAGELFF
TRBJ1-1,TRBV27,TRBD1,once,TGTGCCAGCAGTCCAACAGGGGGCGGCATGAACACTGAAGCTTTCTTT,CASSPTGGGMNTEAFF
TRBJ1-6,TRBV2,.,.,TGTGCCGCATATACGGGGGACTCACCCCTCCACTTT,CAAYTGDSPLHF
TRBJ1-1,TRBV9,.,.,TGTGCCAGCAGCGCAGGGGAGGGGAGGGGCCCTAACACTGAAGCTTTCTTT,CASSAGEGRGPNTEAFF
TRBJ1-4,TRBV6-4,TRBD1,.,TGTGCCAGCAGTGACATGACAGGGGGTAGGGAAAAACTGTTTTTT,CASSDMTGGREKLFF
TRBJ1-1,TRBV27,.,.,TGTGCCAGCAGTTTGGGGCTTTCAGGGAACACTGAAGCTTTCTTT,CASSLGLSGNTEAFF
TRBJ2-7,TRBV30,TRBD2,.,TGTGCCTGGAGTGTACGAAGCGGGAGTCTCTACGAGCAGTACTTC,CAWSVRSGSLYEQYF
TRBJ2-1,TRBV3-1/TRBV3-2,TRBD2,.,TGTGCCAGCAGCTCGAGGACTAGCGGGATTCTGAATGAGCAGTTCTTC,CASSSRTSGILNEQFF
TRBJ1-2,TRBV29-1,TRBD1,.,TGCAGCGTACGGACAGGGGACGGCTATGGCTACACCTTC,CSVRTGDGYGYTF
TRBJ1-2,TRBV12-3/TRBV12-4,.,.,TGTGCCAGCAGTTTCGGGGATGGCTACACCTTC,CASSFGDGYTF
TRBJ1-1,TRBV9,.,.,TGTGCCAGCAGCCGCGATGAGAACACTGAAGCTTTCTTT,CASSRDENTEAFF